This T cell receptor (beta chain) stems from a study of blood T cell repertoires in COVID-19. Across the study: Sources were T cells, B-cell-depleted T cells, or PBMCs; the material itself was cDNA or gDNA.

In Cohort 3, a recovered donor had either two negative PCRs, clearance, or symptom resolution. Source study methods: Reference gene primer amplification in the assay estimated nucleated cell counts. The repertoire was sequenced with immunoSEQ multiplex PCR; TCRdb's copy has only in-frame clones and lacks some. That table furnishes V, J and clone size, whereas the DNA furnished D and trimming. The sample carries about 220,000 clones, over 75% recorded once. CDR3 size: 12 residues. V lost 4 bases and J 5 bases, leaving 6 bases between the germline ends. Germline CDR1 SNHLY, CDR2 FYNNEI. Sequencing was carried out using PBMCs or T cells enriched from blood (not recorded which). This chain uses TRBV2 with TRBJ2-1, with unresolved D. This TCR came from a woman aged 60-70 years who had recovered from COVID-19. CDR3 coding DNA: TGTGCCAGCAGTGTCTCTAACAATGAGCAGTTCTTC. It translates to CASSVSNNEQFF. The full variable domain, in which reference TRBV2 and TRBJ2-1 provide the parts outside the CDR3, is EPEVTQTPSHQVTQMGQEVILRCVPISNHLYFYWYRQILGQKVEFLVSFYNNEISEKSEIFDDQFSVERPDGSNFTLKIRSTKLEDSAMYFCASSVSNNEQFFGPGTRLTVL.